This T cell receptor beta chain was observed in a study of T cells after yellow fever vaccination. Study-level findings and limits: The CD4 compartment and the CD8 compartment contained a small share of clonotypes in common. Reappearance after the booster was seen for most primary-vaccination clones, at 96% CD4 and less than 90% CD8.

TCRdb ran MiXCR on the 5' RACE reads and lists one entry per CDR3 protein. The sample contains just over 250,000 distinct CDR3 sequences, roughly 5.6% of which appear only once. Deletions cut 1 base from V and 1 base from J, with 11 bases between. Germline assignment: CDR1 MRHNA and CDR2 SNTAGT. The CDR3 extends over 17 amino acids. Remarks on this clonotype: No antigen is known for it.

This sequence joins TRBV6-4 and TRBJ1-6; D unclear. This specimen was CD4+ T cells sorted from PBMCs, taken on the day of the yellow fever booster vaccination. The clonotype originates from a man between 18 and 35 years old who received the YFV17D yellow fever vaccine. CDR3 in amino acids: CASSDYADWSYNSPLHF. The CDR3 DNA reads as TGTGCCAGCAGTGACTACGCCGATTGGTCCTATAATTCACCCCTCCACTTT.